This TCR beta chain stems from a study of OX40 agonist ivuxolimab in advanced cancers. Study results and limitations: Relative to CD4+ cells, CD8+ T cells on average had more expanded clones. The study observed clonal expansion of CD4+ and CD8+ blood T cells by week 6 at 0.1 to 3.0 mg/kg.

A remark on this clone: Its matching antigen is unknown.

The method was immunoSEQ multiplex PCR; TCRdb's version includes in-frame clones alone and lacks a portion of them. The sample includes tens of thousands of clones, 80% to 95% of them seen just once. The CDR3 spans 15 residues. V shed 8 bases and J shed 0 bases, with 16 bases lying between them. Germline V gene data show CDR1 as LNHDA and CDR2 as SQIVND (reference sequence). This specimen consisted of CD4+ or CD8+ T cells sorted from blood, obtained in a trial of the OX40 agonist ivuxolimab. The chain carries TRBV19 and TRBJ1-1; D may be TRBD1 (6 bases). The source is an adult with an advanced solid tumor such as melanoma, head and neck, liver or kidney cancer. The CDR3 bases are TGTGCCAGTTTAGATTTGACAGGCATGAACACTGAAGCTTTCTTT. It encodes CASLDLTGMNTEAFF.